What follows are 2 T cell receptor beta chains derived from one specimen sequenced in a study of blood T cell repertoires in COVID-19. Sequenced by immunoSEQ multiplex PCR; TCRdb stores in-frame clones only, minus some. The repertoire holds around 74,000 clones, around 88% seen once, with around 7.9% in the top ten. What was sequenced was peripheral blood. These receptors all come from a man younger than 45 with acute or convalescent COVID-19.

The chain links TRBV27 to TRBJ1-5; TRBD1 agrees at 7 bases. Trimming removed 3 bases from V and 1 base from J; junction bases left unmatched: 3. The germline V gene has CDR1 MNHEY and CDR2 SMNVEV (reference sequence). CDR3 length: 15 residues. CDR3 protein: CASSFEGASNQPQHF. The CDR3 region has the DNA TGTGCCAGCAGTTTTGAGGGGGCAAGCAATCAGCCCCAGCATTTT.

The V gene is TRBV7-2, the J gene TRBJ2-1; a possible D gene is TRBD2 (6 bases). Germline loops: CDR1 SGHTA, CDR2 FQGNSA. This CDR3 is built from 16 residues. The V and J ends lost 5 bases and 6 bases respectively, with 20 bases between them. The DNA of the CDR3 is TGTGCCAGCAGCATTTCCTTACCGGGAGTGAGCAATGAGCAGTTCTTC. The encoded protein is CASSISLPGVSNEQFF. Supplemented by reference TRBV7-2 and TRBJ2-1, the full variable domain reads GAGVSQSPSNKVTEKGKDVELRCDPISGHTALYWYRQSLGQGLEFLIYFQGNSAPDKSGLPSDRFSAERTGGSVSTLTIQRTQQEDSAVYLCASSISLPGVSNEQFFGPGTRLTVL.